The following is a T cell receptor (beta chain) sequence with its context. CDR3 length equals 14 residues. The trim removed 6 bases at V and 6 bases at J, leaving 6 bases unmatched. Germline CDR1 reads SGHVS; CDR2 reads FNYEAQ. The sample belongs to a study of blood T cell repertoires in COVID-19. Study at large: Some COVID-19 samples were acute and others convalescent; all came from the United States, Italy and Spain. The cDNA or gDNA used as material had been derived from T cells, B-cell-depleted T cells, or PBMCs.

Original analysis: How many nucleated cells were present was estimated from reference gene primer amplification. The method was immunoSEQ multiplex PCR; TCRdb's version includes in-frame clones alone and lacks a portion of them. V, J and clone size are those of that table, while D and trimming were read from the DNA. The sample contains 130,000 or so clones, more than 65% of which appear only once. The gene calls are TRBV7-6 and TRBJ2-2; 8 nucleotides align to TRBD1. The sequence was obtained from a woman aged 65 to 85 with acute or convalescent COVID-19. The sequenced sample was peripheral blood. CDR3 sequence: CASRDRVGSGELFF. DNA for the CDR3: TGTGCCAGCAGGGACAGGGTCGGATCCGGGGAGCTGTTTTTT.